These T cell receptor beta chains were read from a single sample in a study of blood T cell repertoires in COVID-19. Method: immunoSEQ multiplex PCR; TCRdb's copy keeps in-frame clones and lacks some. The sample consists of 45,000 to 65,000 clones, about 86% of them appearing once. The source material was peripheral blood. The origin of the receptors is a man older than 75 with active COVID-19. Both conserved end residues are trimmed from each CDR3. D genes are given only for firm matches.

CDR3 protein	D gene	V gene	J gene
ASSSGREQF	.	TRBV12-3/TRBV12-4	TRBJ2-1
ASSPPLTGSYEQY	.	TRBV18	TRBJ2-7
ASSITSGAYNEQF	TRBD2	TRBV25-1	TRBJ2-1
ASSLLAQPYGELF	.	TRBV5-6	TRBJ2-2
ASSVKTGYENTEAF	.	TRBV2	TRBJ1-1
ASSQDKGPGTYEQY	.	TRBV4-1	TRBJ2-7
ASSFLGYSNTGELF	.	TRBV28	TRBJ2-2
AWKNRAGFPYNEQF	TRBD2	TRBV30	TRBJ2-1
ASSPQGQGGETQY	TRBD1	TRBV28	TRBJ2-5
ASSTTETSGKQY	TRBD2	TRBV7-2	TRBJ2-7
ASSPGGQSINYGYT	.	TRBV5-1	TRBJ1-2
ASSLGTSSSVQETQY	TRBD2	TRBV5-1	TRBJ2-5
ASSFGLAGFTDTQY	TRBD2	TRBV28	TRBJ2-3
ASSYSNAVLETQY	.	TRBV6-2/TRBV6-3	TRBJ2-5
ASNSGASEKLF	.	TRBV12-3/TRBV12-4	TRBJ1-4
ASSESRIAASNQPQH	.	TRBV10-1	TRBJ1-5
ASSPLLGGGQETQY	TRBD2	TRBV4-2	TRBJ2-5
ASSDTPSISETQY	.	TRBV6-1	TRBJ2-5
ASSPGLAGGRPPYNEQF	TRBD2	TRBV7-9	TRBJ2-1
ATCRDRGTGEKLF	TRBD1	TRBV15	TRBJ1-4
ASSGTGTDNEQF	TRBD1	TRBV2	TRBJ2-1
ASRDGRGSEKLF	.	TRBV19	TRBJ1-4
ASNQMGQQNQPQH	TRBD1	TRBV2	TRBJ1-5
ASSQVGTGDGYT	TRBD1	TRBV14	TRBJ1-2
ASSPAGSYEQY	.	TRBV18	TRBJ2-7
ASSSGRVPGNTIY	.	TRBV27	TRBJ1-3
ASRERTGTGGRREVTIY	TRBD1	TRBV28	TRBJ1-3
ASSNRGHLNTEAF	.	TRBV6-5	TRBJ1-1
ATSGPTSGGISYNEQF	TRBD2	TRBV24-1	TRBJ2-1
ASSKPGKPQH	.	TRBV5-4	TRBJ1-5
ASSPAGGIFYEQF	TRBD2	TRBV27	TRBJ2-1
ASSSSGPGGYT	.	TRBV6-2/TRBV6-3	TRBJ1-2
ASSLSINYGYT	.	TRBV6-5	TRBJ1-2
ASSARDRGSTDTQY	TRBD1	TRBV7-8	TRBJ2-3
ASSYNAASVYNEQF	.	TRBV6-2/TRBV6-3	TRBJ2-1
ASSPETGGRDEQY	TRBD1	TRBV18	TRBJ2-7
ASIEGPTNYGYT	.	TRBV2	TRBJ1-2
ASSQDVDAAGADTQY	TRBD2	TRBV4-3	TRBJ2-3
ASSQEGALDTQY	.	TRBV4-3	TRBJ2-3
ASAKRNEQF	.	TRBV12-3/TRBV12-4	TRBJ2-1
ASSLEGTGVLNTIY	TRBD1	TRBV7-2	TRBJ1-3
ASSLQVGEQY	.	TRBV5-1	TRBJ2-7
ASSLGTSGSPGETQY	TRBD2	TRBV7-9	TRBJ2-5
ASMWGAAGQRTDTQY	.	TRBV19	TRBJ2-3
SASRAGPKNIQY	.	TRBV20-1	TRBJ2-4
ASSGGTGNTDTQY	TRBD1	TRBV9	TRBJ2-3
ATSRDWGGQQY	.	TRBV15	TRBJ2-7
ASSTLTLLGGNEQF	.	TRBV7-2	TRBJ2-1
ASSLEQGIAQPQH	TRBD1	TRBV5-5	TRBJ1-5
ASSLVGGRGYT	.	TRBV12-3/TRBV12-4	TRBJ1-2
ASSPPDREEQY	TRBD1	TRBV5-1	TRBJ2-7
ASSLGPQETQY	.	TRBV7-3	TRBJ2-5
ASSYRGLDSNQPQH	TRBD1	TRBV5-4	TRBJ1-5
ASSQSGHFTDTQY	.	TRBV3-1/TRBV3-2	TRBJ2-3
ASSFLPLKPSSYNEQF	.	TRBV27	TRBJ2-1
ASSQDYSTDTQY	.	TRBV3-1/TRBV3-2	TRBJ2-3
SVAPGQGGPYEQY	.	TRBV29-1	TRBJ2-7